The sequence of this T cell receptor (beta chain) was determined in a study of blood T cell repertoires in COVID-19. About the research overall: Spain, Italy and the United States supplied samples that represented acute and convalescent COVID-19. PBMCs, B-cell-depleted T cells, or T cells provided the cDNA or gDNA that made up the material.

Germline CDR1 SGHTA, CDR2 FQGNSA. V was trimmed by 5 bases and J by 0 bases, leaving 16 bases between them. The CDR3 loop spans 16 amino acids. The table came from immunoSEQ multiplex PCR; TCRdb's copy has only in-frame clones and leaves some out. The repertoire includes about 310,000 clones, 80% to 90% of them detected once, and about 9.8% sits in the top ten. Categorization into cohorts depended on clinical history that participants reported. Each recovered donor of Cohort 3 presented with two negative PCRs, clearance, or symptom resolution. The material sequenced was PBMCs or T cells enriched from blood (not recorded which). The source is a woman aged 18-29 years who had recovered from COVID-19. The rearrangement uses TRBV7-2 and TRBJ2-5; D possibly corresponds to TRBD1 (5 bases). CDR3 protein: CASSPGLAGYQETQYF. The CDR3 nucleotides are TGTGCCAGCAGCCCTGGCTTGGCAGGGTACCAAGAGACCCAGTACTTC.